A selection of T cell receptor beta chains follows, all from one sample in a study of radiation and T cells in renal cell carcinoma. Method: immunoSEQ multiplex PCR; TCRdb's copy keeps in-frame clones and lacks some. The table records over 120,000 clones, roughly 88% of them present only once. The specimen was blood, collected from a patient whose treatment included radiotherapy and nephrectomy. The origin of the receptors is a woman aged 45-65 years with renal cell carcinoma. The CDR3 runs from the conserved cysteine through the conserved F or W. Each record gives: V gene, J gene, CDR3 protein.

TRBV15	TRBJ2-7	CATSRAPNLEQYF
TRBV2	TRBJ1-5	CASRQGARDQPQHF
TRBV11-2	TRBJ1-1	CASSTRTDRNTEAFF
TRBV19	TRBJ2-5	CASSGDSQETQYF
TRBV4-3	TRBJ2-7	CASSQDRGVENEQYF
TRBV6-6	TRBJ1-2	CASSPRQGGPGGYTF
TRBV4-3	TRBJ1-4	CASSQDMREGKLFF
TRBV19	TRBJ1-5	CASTTVGVSSNQPQHF
TRBV6-1	TRBJ2-3	CASSEWKVFIDTQYF
TRBV6-5	TRBJ1-5	CASSRRAATNQPQHF
TRBV19	TRBJ2-6	CASSPRARGGANVLTF
TRBV13	TRBJ1-6	CASSLEEATRGNSPLHF
TRBV4-1	TRBJ2-5	CASSQDRGGGLETQYF
TRBV4-3	TRBJ2-1	CASSQEGGVSYNEQFF
TRBV5-1	TRBJ2-3	CASSLGTLTDTQYF
TRBV7-9	TRBJ2-2	CASSLSGAFTGELFF
TRBV18	TRBJ1-2	CASSLRQLYYGYTF
TRBV4-2	TRBJ1-1	CASSPGETRNTEAFF
TRBV5-1	TRBJ2-7	CASSLGRGPLEQYF
TRBV6-6	TRBJ2-5	CASTEQVETQYF
TRBV11-3	TRBJ2-5	CASTLPGGPSWETQYF
TRBV7-3	TRBJ1-1	CASSTGQNTEAFF
TRBV15	TRBJ1-1	CATSRGFLGQGNTEAFF
TRBV19	TRBJ1-1	CASKKVFVGNTEAFF